A single sample gave rise to the 30 T cell receptor beta chains below, sequenced in a study of cytomegalovirus exposure and HLA in healthy donors. Primers included in the PCR were 60 Vbeta and 13 Jbeta primers. The method was immunoSEQ multiplex PCR; TCRdb's version includes in-frame clones alone and lacks a portion of them. Of fewer than 150,000 clones in the sample, about 78% were seen once. Sequenced material: PBMCs. The receptors were gathered from a man aged 18 to 35 in good health and CMV-seronegative.

The genes are TRBV19 and TRBJ2-3; perhaps TRBD2 as D (5 bases). Looked up from germline, CDR1 is LNHDA and CDR2 is SQIVND (reference sequence). V gave up 6 bases and J gave up 2 bases, with 6 bases separating them. CDR3 size: 12 residues. In DNA form, the CDR3 reads TGTGCCAGTAGCGGGGACACAGATACGCAGTATTTT. Translated: CASSGDTDTQYF.

The rearrangement links TRBV19 to TRBJ1-5; 7 bases match TRBD1. The CDR3 totals 17 residues. Trimming took 5 bases from V and 3 from J; bases not matched to a gene: 13. Looked up from germline, CDR1 is LNHDA and CDR2 is SQIVND (reference sequence). The chain's CDR3 is CASSPRGTALYNQPQHF. CDR3 DNA: TGTGCCAGTAGTCCTCGAGGGACAGCACTATACAATCAGCCCCAGCATTTT. The full variable domain, its missing parts supplied by reference TRBV19 and TRBJ1-5, is DGGITQSPKYLFRKEGQNVTLSCEQNLNHDAMYWYRQDPGQGLRLIYYSQIVNDFQKGDIAEGYSVSREKKESFPLTVTSAQKNPTAFYLCASSPRGTALYNQPQHFGDGTRLSIL.

The V call is TRBV7-9, the J call TRBJ2-1; 8 bases agree with TRBD1. The germline V gene has CDR1 SEHNR and CDR2 FQNEAQ (reference sequence). This CDR3 contains 15 residues. J gave up 5 bases and V 6 bases, and 9 bases lay outside the gene matches. Here the CDR3 reads CASSPRQGSNNEQFF. The CDR3 nucleotides are TGTGCCAGCAGTCCACGACAGGGGTCCAACAATGAGCAGTTCTTC.

A single count supports this clone. The CDR3 region has the DNA TGTGCCAGCAGCTTAGGAGGGGGCACTGAAGCTTTCTTT. Protein: CASSLGGGTEAFF. This chain uses TRBV7-2 with TRBJ1-1; tentative D call: TRBD1 (6 bases). This CDR3 is built from 13 residues. Trimming removed 1 base from V and 4 bases from J, with 7 bases in between. CDR1 SGHTA and CDR2 FQGNSA come from the germline V gene.

This chain joins TRBV19 and TRBJ2-5; 9 bases are a match to TRBD1. The J call may be in error: the DNA end matches TRBJ2-7 better. The germline V gene encodes CDR1 LNHDA and CDR2 SQIVND (reference sequence). The CDR3 extends over 13 amino acids. This chain's CDR3 is CATAGTGMYEQYF. CDR3 nucleotides: TGTGCCACCGCCGGGACAGGGATGTACGAGCAGTACTTC.

This clone was seen once. The V call is TRBV27, the J call TRBJ1-1; perhaps TRBD1 as D (6 bases). The CDR3 spans 14 residues. Germline V lookup: CDR1 MNHEY, CDR2 SMNVEV (reference sequence). With 5 bases removed from V and 4 bases from J, the gap between germline ends came to 14 bases. DNA for the CDR3: TGTGCCAGCAGTACCTACAGGGAGGGCACTGAAGCTTTCTTT. This gives the protein CASSTYREGTEAFF.

The gene calls are TRBV6-4 and TRBJ2-3; tentative D call: TRBD2 (6 bases). CDR3 length equals 15 residues. The germline V gene has CDR1 MRHNA and CDR2 SNTAGT. Trimming cost V 5 bases and J 2 bases, with 14 bases left between them. The CDR3 here is CASSQSSGNTDTQYF. Here the CDR3 DNA reads TGTGCCAGCAGTCAGAGTAGCGGAAACACAGATACGCAGTATTTT.

This chain uses TRBV30 with TRBJ2-1, with TRBD2 identical over 15 bases. Germline V lookup: CDR1 GTSNPN, CDR2 SVGIG (reference sequence). J lost 5 bases, V lost 3 bases, and 8 bases had no gene match. This CDR3 has 17 amino acids. The CDR3 coding sequence is TGTGCCTGGAGCCATACTCGGACTAGCGGGAGGGACAATGAGCAGTTCTTC. It codes for CAWSHTRTSGRDNEQFF.

In DNA form, the CDR3 reads TGTGCCAGCAGCTCTCTAGCGGGAGTCTTCTACGAGCAGTACTTC. Translated, it gives CASSSLAGVFYEQYF. The chain is built from TRBV27 and TRBJ2-7; TRBD2 aligns across 10 bases. Germline values: CDR1 MNHEY, CDR2 SMNVEV (reference sequence). This CDR3 is built from 15 residues. J lost 3 bases, V lost 6 bases, and 8 bases had no gene match.

V is TRBV28 and J is TRBJ2-7; 8 bases are a match to TRBD2. Germline CDR1 and CDR2: MDHEN and SYDVKM. V lost 7 bases, J lost 2 bases, and 13 bases stayed unmatched. This CDR3 has 16 residues. CDR3 nucleotides: TGTGCCAGCACCGAATTGGGAACTAGCGGCACCTACGAGCAGTACTTC. Translating it yields CASTELGTSGTYEQYF.

This rearrangement joins TRBV14 to TRBJ2-7; D may be TRBD2 (5 bases). The V and J ends lost 4 bases and 2 bases respectively, with 12 bases between them. The V gene's germline CDR1 is SGHDN and CDR2 FVKESK. There are 14 residues in the CDR3. The CDR3 DNA reads TGTGCCAGCAGCCCGCGATTAGCGCCCTACGAGCAGTACTTC. It is translated as CASSPRLAPYEQYF.

V is TRBV10-1 and J is TRBJ2-1; D is possibly TRBD1 (5 bases). CDR1 is WNHNN, CDR2 SYGVQD, per germline (reference sequence). V lost 5 bases and J lost 4, with 9 bases in between. CDR3 size: 13 residues. In DNA form, the CDR3 reads TGCGCCAGCAGTCCCGGACAATACAATGAGCAGTTCTTC. Protein: CASSPGQYNEQFF.

The V gene is TRBV6-1, the J gene TRBJ1-2; 9 bases map to TRBD1. The V gene's germline CDR1 is MNHNS and CDR2 SASEGT. The CDR3 has 13 residues. The V and J ends lost 6 bases and 6 bases, in that order; junction bases with no gene match: 5. CDR3 protein: CASRRQGGDGYTF. Here the CDR3 DNA reads TGTGCCAGCAGGAGACAGGGGGGGGATGGCTACACCTTC.

The rearrangement links TRBV18 to TRBJ2-1, with 12 bases lining up with TRBD1. J lost 7 bases, V lost 0 bases, and 4 bases had no gene match. From germline, CDR1 is KGHSH and CDR2 LQKENI. The CDR3 is 16 residues long. In DNA form, the CDR3 reads TGTGCCAGCTCACCACCGGGACAGGGGGCGAGGAATGAGCAGTTCTTC. It encodes CASSPPGQGARNEQFF.

This clone came up a few times. V is TRBV6-5 and J is TRBJ1-1; no clear D. The germline CDR1 and CDR2 sequences are MNHEY and SVGAGI. CDR3 length: 15 amino acids. Trimming pared 6 bases from V and 2 bases from J, leaving 16 bases between. The CDR3 reads CASSPEGRANTEAFF. In nucleotides, the CDR3 is TGTGCCAGCAGCCCTGAGGGAAGGGCAAACACTGAAGCTTTCTTT.

The rearrangement joins TRBV11-1 to TRBJ1-1, with a possible D match to TRBD1 (6 bases). The CDR3 totals 15 residues. V gave up 2 bases and J gave up 6 bases, with 16 bases separating them. In germline, CDR1 is SGHAT, CDR2 FQDESV (reference sequence). The CDR3 DNA reads TGTGCCAGCAGCTTAATCCCAGGGGCGTTTCCTGAAGCTTTCTTT. It is translated as CASSLIPGAFPEAFF.

This clone has more than one count but fewer than ten. This chain connects TRBV27 to TRBJ1-2; 9 nucleotides match TRBD1. CDR1 and CDR2 from the germline V gene are MNHEY and SMNVEV (reference sequence). The length of the CDR3 is 17 residues. The V segment lost 4 bases and the J segment 4 bases; nucleotides outside the gene matches: 13. The CDR3 coding sequence is TGTGCCAGCAGTTCGCCAAGTACAGGGGGCAGGGGCTATGGCTACACCTTC. This translates into CASSSPSTGGRGYGYTF.

The chain carries TRBV13 and TRBJ2-6, with 9 bases matching TRBD1. The CDR3 covers 18 residues. After removal of 5 bases from V and 0 bases from J, the junction contained 8 bases not matched to a gene. Germline V gene lookup returns CDR1 PRHDT and CDR2 FYEKMQ (reference sequence). Written as DNA, the CDR3 is TGTGCCAGCAGCCCTCAGGGGACAGGGAACTCTGGGGCCAACGTCCTGACTTTC. Encoded protein: CASSPQGTGNSGANVLTF.

The rearrangement joins TRBV5-6 to TRBJ1-1; TRBD1 might be the D (6 bases). Looked up from germline, CDR1 is SGHDT and CDR2 is YYEEEE. The V and J ends lost 5 bases and 0 bases respectively, with 14 bases between them. The CDR3 runs to 15 residues. CDR3 DNA: TGTGCCAGCAGACGCAGGGGTACTATGAACACTGAAGCTTTCTTT. Protein sequence: CASRRRGTMNTEAFF.

As concerns this clone: A junction end diverges from the germline sequence, so it may reflect a read error. The chain joins TRBV6-4 to TRBJ2-2; 11 bases map to TRBD1. From germline, CDR1 is MRHNA and CDR2 SNTAGT. The CDR3 contains 15 residues. As DNA, the CDR3 is TGTGCCGGCAGTGGACAGGGGGCTTTATCCGGGGAGCTGTTTTTT. This codes for CAGSGQGALSGELFF.

J is TRBJ2-1 and V is TRBV27; the match to TRBD1 covers 10 bases. V shed 6 bases and J 6 bases; nucleotides not matched to a gene: 8. CDR1 is MNHEY and CDR2 is SMNVEV in the germline V gene (reference sequence). This CDR3 has 15 residues. This chain's CDR3 is CASSRQGAHRNEQFF. CDR3 DNA sequence: TGTGCCAGCAGCAGACAGGGGGCGCATCGCAATGAGCAGTTCTTC.

The chain carries TRBV11-3 and TRBJ2-2; 10 positions agree with TRBD1. CDR1 and CDR2 from the germline V gene are SGHNT and YENEEA. V lost 2 bases, J lost 5 bases, and 5 bases stayed unmatched. This CDR3 has 16 amino acids. The DNA for the CDR3 is TGTGCCAGCAGCTTAAGGAGGGACAGGGGTACCGGGGAGCTGTTTTTT. It codes for CASSLRRDRGTGELFF.

In its sample, this clone was seen a few times. J is TRBJ1-1 and V is TRBV30; no definite D call. V was shortened by 2 bases and J by 8 bases, with 9 bases between the two germline ends. The CDR3 is 11 residues long. The germline V gene has CDR1 GTSNPN and CDR2 SVGIG (reference sequence). For the CDR3, the DNA is TGTGCCTGGAGTAGCATCACCGAAGCTTTCTTT. Translating gives CAWSSITEAFF.

The chain carries TRBV7-2 and TRBJ2-4; no firm D call. The CDR3 has 15 residues. Trimming took off 2 bases at V and 1 base at J, with 9 bases between the two ends. Germline values: CDR1 SGHTA, CDR2 FQGNSA. The CDR3 DNA follows: TGTGCCAGCAGCTTATCTGGCAGGGCCAAAAACATTCAGTACTTC. Translated: CASSLSGRAKNIQYF.

This clone was observed a handful of times. This chain joins TRBV11-2 and TRBJ1-2, with TRBD1 as a possible D gene (6 bases). The CDR3 has 13 residues. The germline V gene has CDR1 SGHAT and CDR2 FQNNGV. V lost 4 bases and J 8 bases, leaving 14 bases between the germline ends. The CDR3 sequence: CASSSQGQGGYTF. CDR3 in DNA: TGTGCCAGCAGCTCCCAGGGGCAAGGCGGCTACACCTTC.

This rearrangement joins TRBV6-5 to TRBJ1-1; D uncertain. CDR3 length: 11 residues. Trimming took off 5 bases at V and 9 bases at J, with 10 bases between the two ends. Germline V gene lookup returns CDR1 MNHEY and CDR2 SVGAGI. For the CDR3, the DNA is TGTGCCAGCAGTCCGGGGAGTAAAGCTTTCTTT. It specifies CASSPGSKAFF.

This chain connects TRBV7-3 to TRBJ2-1; the match to TRBD2 covers 9 bases. The V segment lost 5 bases and the J segment 9 bases; nucleotides outside the gene matches: 17. The CDR3 covers 17 residues. Per the germline V gene, CDR1 is SGHTA and CDR2 is FQGTGA. As DNA, the CDR3 is TGTGCCAGCAGCGGGGTCCTTGGCGGGAGGGACCCAACTGAGCAGTTCTTC. Residues: CASSGVLGGRDPTEQFF.

The chain carries TRBV21-1 and TRBJ2-2; the D call TRBD2 from the table was never checked on the DNA. TRBV21-1 is reported as a pseudogene. The CDR3 is made up of 18 amino acids. The CDR3 DNA reads as TGTGCCAGCAGCAAACCGGAGCCCCGGGGACTGAACACCGGGGAGCTGTTTTTT. Residues: CASSKPEPRGLNTGELFF.

The chain recombines TRBV11-2 with TRBJ2-3; 11 bases agree with TRBD2. J was trimmed by 11 bases and V by 0 bases; bases with no gene match: 1. The CDR3 totals 13 residues. Germline V gives CDR1 SGHAT, CDR2 FQNNGV. The CDR3 nucleotides read TGTGCCAGCAGCTTAGATCTAGCGGGGGGGCAGTATTTT. Its translation is CASSLDLAGGQYF.

V and J are TRBV6-1 and TRBJ2-6; no definite D call. This CDR3 is 16 amino acids long. V was pared by 2 bases and J by 0 bases, with 8 bases between. Germline loops: CDR1 MNHNS, CDR2 SASEGT. CDR3 sequence: CASSEYTDSGANVLTF. The CDR3 region has the DNA TGTGCCAGCAGTGAATACACAGACTCTGGGGCCAACGTCCTGACTTTC.